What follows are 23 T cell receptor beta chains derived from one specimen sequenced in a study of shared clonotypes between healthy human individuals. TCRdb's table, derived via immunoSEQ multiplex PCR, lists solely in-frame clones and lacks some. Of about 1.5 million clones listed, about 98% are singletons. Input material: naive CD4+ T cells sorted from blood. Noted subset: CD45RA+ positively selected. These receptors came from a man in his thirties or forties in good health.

This CDR3 reads CASSPEEYEKLFF. In nucleotides, the CDR3 is TGTGCCAGCTCACCAGAGGAATATGAAAAACTGTTTTTT. This rearrangement joins TRBV18 to TRBJ1-4; D gene ambiguous. V was pared by 2 bases and J by 6 bases, with 7 bases between. This CDR3 spans 13 amino acids. Germline lookup yields CDR1 KGHSH and CDR2 LQKENI.

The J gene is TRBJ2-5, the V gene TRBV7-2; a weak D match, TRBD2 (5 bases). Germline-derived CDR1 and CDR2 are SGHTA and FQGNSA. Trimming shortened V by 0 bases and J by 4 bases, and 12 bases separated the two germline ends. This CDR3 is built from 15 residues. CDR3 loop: CASSLAPRVRETQYF. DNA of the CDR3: TGTGCCAGCAGCTTAGCGCCGAGGGTACGAGAGACCCAGTACTTC.

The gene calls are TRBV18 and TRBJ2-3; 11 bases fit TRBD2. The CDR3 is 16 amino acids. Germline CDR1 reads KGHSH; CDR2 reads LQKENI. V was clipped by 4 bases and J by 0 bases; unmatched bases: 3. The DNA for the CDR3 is TGTGCCAGCTCACTGAGGACTAGCGGGAGCACAGATACGCAGTATTTT. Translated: CASSLRTSGSTDTQYF. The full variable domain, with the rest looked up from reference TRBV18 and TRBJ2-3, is NAGVMQNPRHLVRRRGQEARLRCSPMKGHSHVYWYRQLPEEGLKFMVYLQKENIIDESGMPKERFSAEFPKEGPSILRIQQVVRGDSAAYFCASSLRTSGSTDTQYFGPGTRLTVL.

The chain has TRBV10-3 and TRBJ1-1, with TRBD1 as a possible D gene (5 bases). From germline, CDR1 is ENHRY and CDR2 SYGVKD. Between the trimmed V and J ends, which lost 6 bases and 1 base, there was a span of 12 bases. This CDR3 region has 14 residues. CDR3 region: CAIRADMTNTEAFF. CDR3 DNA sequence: TGTGCCATCAGAGCGGACATGACGAACACTGAAGCTTTCTTT.

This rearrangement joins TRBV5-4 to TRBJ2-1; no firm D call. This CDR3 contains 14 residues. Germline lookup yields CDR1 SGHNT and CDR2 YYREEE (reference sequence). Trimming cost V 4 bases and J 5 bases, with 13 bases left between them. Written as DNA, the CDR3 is TGTGCCAGCAGCCCACAGTTCGTCGACAATGAGCAGTTCTTC. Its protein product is CASSPQFVDNEQFF.

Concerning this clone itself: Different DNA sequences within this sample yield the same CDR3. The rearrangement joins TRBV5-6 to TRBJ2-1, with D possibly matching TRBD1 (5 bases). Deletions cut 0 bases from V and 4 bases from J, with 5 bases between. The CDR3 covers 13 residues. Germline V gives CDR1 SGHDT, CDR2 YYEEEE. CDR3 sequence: CASSLDRYNEQFF. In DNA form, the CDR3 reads TGTGCCAGCAGCTTGGACAGGTACAATGAGCAGTTCTTC.

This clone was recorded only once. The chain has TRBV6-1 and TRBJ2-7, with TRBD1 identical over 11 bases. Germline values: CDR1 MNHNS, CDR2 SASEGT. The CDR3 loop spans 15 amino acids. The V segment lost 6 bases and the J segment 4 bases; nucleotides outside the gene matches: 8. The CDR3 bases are TGTGCCAGCAGCCCTGGGACAGGGGGTTCGTACGAGCAGTACTTC. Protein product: CASSPGTGGSYEQYF.

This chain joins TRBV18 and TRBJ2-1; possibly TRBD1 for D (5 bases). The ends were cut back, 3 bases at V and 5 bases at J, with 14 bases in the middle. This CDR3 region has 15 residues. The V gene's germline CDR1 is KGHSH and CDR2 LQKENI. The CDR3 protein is CASSPARTRNNEQFF. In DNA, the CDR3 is TGTGCCAGCTCACCCGCGAGGACAAGAAACAATGAGCAGTTCTTC.

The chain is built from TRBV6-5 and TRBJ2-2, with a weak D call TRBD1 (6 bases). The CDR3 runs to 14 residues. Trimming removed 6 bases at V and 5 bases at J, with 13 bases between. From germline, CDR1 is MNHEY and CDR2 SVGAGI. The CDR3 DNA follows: TGTGCCAGCAGCCGGGACACAGCGACCGGGGAGCTGTTTTTT. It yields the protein CASSRDTATGELFF.

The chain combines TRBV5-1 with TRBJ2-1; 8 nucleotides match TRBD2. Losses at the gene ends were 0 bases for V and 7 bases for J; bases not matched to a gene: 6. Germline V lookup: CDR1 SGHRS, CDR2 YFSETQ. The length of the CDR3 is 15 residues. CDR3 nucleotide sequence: TGCGCCAGCAGCTTGGGGGTAGCGGGGCTGAATGAGCAGTTCTTC. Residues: CASSLGVAGLNEQFF.

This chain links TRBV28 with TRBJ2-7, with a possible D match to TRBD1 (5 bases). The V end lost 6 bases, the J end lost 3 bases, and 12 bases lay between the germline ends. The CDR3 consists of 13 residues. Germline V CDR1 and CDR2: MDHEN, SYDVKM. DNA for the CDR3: TGTGCCAGCAGGACGACAGAAAGCTACGAGCAGTACTTC. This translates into CASRTTESYEQYF.

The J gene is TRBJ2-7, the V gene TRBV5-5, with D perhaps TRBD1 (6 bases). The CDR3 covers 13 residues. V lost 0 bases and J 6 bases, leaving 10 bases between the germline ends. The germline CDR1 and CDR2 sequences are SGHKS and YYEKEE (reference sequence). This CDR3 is CASSLGVGGEQYF. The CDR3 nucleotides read TGTGCCAGCAGCTTGGGGGTAGGGGGCGAGCAGTACTTC.

The CDR3 DNA reads TGTGCTAGTGGTATCGGGACAGGCCAGGGCTACACCTTC. Protein product: CASGIGTGQGYTF. The chain recombines TRBV12-5 with TRBJ1-2; 8 positions match TRBD1. This CDR3 is built from 13 residues. Germline CDR1 is LGHNT and CDR2 is FRNRAP. V was clipped by 5 bases and J by 8 bases; unmatched bases: 7.

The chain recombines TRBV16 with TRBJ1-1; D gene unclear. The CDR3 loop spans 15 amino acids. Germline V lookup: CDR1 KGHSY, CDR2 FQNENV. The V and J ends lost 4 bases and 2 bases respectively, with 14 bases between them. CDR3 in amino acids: CASSRTGAFNTEAFF. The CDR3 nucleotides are TGTGCCAGCAGCCGAACGGGTGCCTTTAACACTGAAGCTTTCTTT.

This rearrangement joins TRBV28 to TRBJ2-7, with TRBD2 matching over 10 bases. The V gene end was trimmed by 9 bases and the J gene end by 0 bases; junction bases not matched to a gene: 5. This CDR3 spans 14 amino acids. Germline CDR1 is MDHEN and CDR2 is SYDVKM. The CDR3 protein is CASRVAGGSYEQYF. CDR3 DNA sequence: TGTGCCAGTCGAGTAGCGGGAGGCTCCTACGAGCAGTACTTC.

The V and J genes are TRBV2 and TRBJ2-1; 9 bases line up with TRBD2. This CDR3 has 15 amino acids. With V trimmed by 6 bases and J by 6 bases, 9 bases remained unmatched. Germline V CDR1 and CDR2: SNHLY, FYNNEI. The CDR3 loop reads CASRGGAGGFNEQFF. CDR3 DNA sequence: TGTGCCAGCAGGGGTGGGGCGGGAGGGTTCAATGAGCAGTTCTTC.

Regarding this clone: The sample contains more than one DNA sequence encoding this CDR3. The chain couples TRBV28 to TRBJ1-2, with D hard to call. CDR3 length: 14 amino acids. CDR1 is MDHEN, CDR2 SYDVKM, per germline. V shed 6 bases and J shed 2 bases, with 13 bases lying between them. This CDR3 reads CASSRTGPNYGYTF. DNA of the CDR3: TGTGCCAGCAGCAGGACTGGCCCAAACTATGGCTACACCTTC.

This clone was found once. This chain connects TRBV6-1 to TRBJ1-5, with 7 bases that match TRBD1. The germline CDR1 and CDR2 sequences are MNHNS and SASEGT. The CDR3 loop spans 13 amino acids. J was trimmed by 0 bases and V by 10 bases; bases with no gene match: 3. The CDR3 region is CATGQNSNQPQHF. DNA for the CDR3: TGTGCCACGGGACAGAATAGCAATCAGCCCCAGCATTTT.

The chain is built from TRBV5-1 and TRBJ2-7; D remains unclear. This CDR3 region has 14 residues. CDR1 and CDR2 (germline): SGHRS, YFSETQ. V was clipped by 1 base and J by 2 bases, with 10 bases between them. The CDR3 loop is CASSLTVAAYEQYF. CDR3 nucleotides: TGCGCCAGCAGCTTGACCGTCGCAGCCTACGAGCAGTACTTC. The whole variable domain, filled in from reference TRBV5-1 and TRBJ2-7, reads KAGVTQTPRYLIKTRGQQVTLSCSPISGHRSVSWYQQTPGQGLQFLFEYFSETQRNKGNFPGRFSGRQFSNSRSEMNVSTLELGDSALYLCASSLTVAAYEQYFGPGTRLTVT.

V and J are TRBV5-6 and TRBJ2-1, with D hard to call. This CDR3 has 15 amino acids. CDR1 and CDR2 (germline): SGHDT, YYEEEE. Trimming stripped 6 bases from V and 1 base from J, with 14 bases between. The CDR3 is CASTRDIPSYNEQFF. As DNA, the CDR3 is TGTGCCAGCACCCGTGACATTCCATCCTACAATGAGCAGTTCTTC.

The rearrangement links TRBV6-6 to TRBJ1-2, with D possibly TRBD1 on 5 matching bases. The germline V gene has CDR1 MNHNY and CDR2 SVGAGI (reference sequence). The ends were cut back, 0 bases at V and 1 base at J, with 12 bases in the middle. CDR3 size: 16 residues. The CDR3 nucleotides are TGTGCCAGCAGTTACTCGGGGACGGACTTTAACTATGGCTACACCTTC. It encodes CASSYSGTDFNYGYTF.

The CDR3 sequence: CASSPRTDTQYF. For the CDR3, the DNA is TGTGCCAGCAGTCCCAGGACAGATACGCAGTATTTT. The chain joins TRBV28 to TRBJ2-3; D unresolved. Trimming cost V 5 bases and J 3 bases, with 6 bases left between them. CDR3 length: 12 amino acids. Germline V lookup: CDR1 MDHEN, CDR2 SYDVKM.

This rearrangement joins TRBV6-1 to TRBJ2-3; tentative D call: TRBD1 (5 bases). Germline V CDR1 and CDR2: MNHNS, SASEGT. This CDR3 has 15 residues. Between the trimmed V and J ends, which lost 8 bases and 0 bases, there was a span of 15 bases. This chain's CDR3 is CASQPRAGSTDTQYF. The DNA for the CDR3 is TGTGCCAGCCAGCCCAGGGCCGGGAGCACAGATACGCAGTATTTT.